The 27 T cell receptor beta chains below come from one sample, sequenced in a study of blood T cell repertoires in COVID-19. Libraries were prepared by immunoSEQ multiplex PCR; TCRdb keeps only in-frame clonotypes and omits some of them. The table lists around 170,000 clones, roughly 84% of them singletons. What was sequenced was PBMCs or T cells enriched from blood (not recorded which). The receptors derive from a woman aged 45-65 years who had recovered from COVID-19.

J is TRBJ2-7 and V is TRBV5-4; D unresolved. Germline V gene lookup returns CDR1 SGHNT and CDR2 YYREEE (reference sequence). V was pared by 0 bases and J by 1 base, with 5 bases between. The CDR3 is 13 residues long. The chain's CDR3 is CASSLDRSYEQYF. CDR3 nucleotides: TGTGCCAGCAGCTTGGACAGATCCTACGAGCAGTACTTC. Using reference TRBV5-4 and TRBJ2-7 for the parts outside the CDR3, the full variable domain is ETGVTQSPTHLIKTRGQQVTLRCSSQSGHNTVSWYQQALGQGPQFIFQYYREEENGRGNFPPRFSGLQFPNYSSELNVNALELDDSALYLCASSLDRSYEQYFGPGTRLTVT.

The sample holds one count of this clone. The gene calls are TRBV28 and TRBJ2-7, with unresolved D. Germline-derived CDR1 and CDR2 are MDHEN and SYDVKM. The V end was cut by 3 bases, the J end by 4 bases, with 19 bases between. This CDR3 region has 16 residues. DNA of the CDR3: TGTGCCAGCAGTTTCGCGGTGAATCCCCCTTTGTACGAGCAGTACTTC. Its translation: CASSFAVNPPLYEQYF.

The chain recombines TRBV11-2 with TRBJ1-1, with D perhaps TRBD1 (5 bases). CDR3 length equals 13 residues. Germline V lookup: CDR1 SGHAT, CDR2 FQNNGV. Trimming stripped 4 bases from V and 5 bases from J, with 11 bases between. Here the CDR3 DNA reads TGTGCCAGCAGCTATCAAGGGGAAACTGAAGCTTTCTTT. Its protein product is CASSYQGETEAFF.

The gene calls are TRBV13 and TRBJ2-6, with D hard to call. Trimming pared 5 bases from V and 1 base from J, leaving 24 bases between. There are 20 residues in the CDR3. The germline gives CDR1 PRHDT, CDR2 FYEKMQ (reference sequence). DNA of the CDR3: TGTGCCAGCAGCGCATGGTCCCATCCGATGAGGCGGTCTGGGGCCAACGTCCTGACTTTC. It translates to CASSAWSHPMRRSGANVLTF.

The CDR3, as DNA: TGTGCCAGCCGACTAATACAGGGATACTACGAGCAGTACTTC. Its protein product is CASRLIQGYYEQYF. The chain couples TRBV6-1 to TRBJ2-7, with a possible D match to TRBD1 (6 bases). Germline loops: CDR1 MNHNS, CDR2 SASEGT. V shed 8 bases and J shed 3 bases, with 17 bases lying between them. This CDR3 contains 14 residues.

The count of this clone is one. This chain uses TRBV5-1 with TRBJ2-5; 11 bases are a match to TRBD1. The CDR3 totals 16 residues. The germline gives CDR1 SGHRS, CDR2 YFSETQ. J lost 4 bases, V lost 6 bases, and 11 bases had no gene match. Written as DNA, the CDR3 is TGCGCCAGCACCCCGTACTTGGACAGGGGGCGAGAGACCCAGTACTTC. Residues: CASTPYLDRGRETQYF.

Turning to this clone: The junction and the germline gene differ at one end; a read error may be behind it. Other DNA sequences of this sample code for an identical CDR3. J is TRBJ2-7 and V is TRBV7-2, with D unresolved. In germline, CDR1 is SGHTA, CDR2 FQGNSA. The CDR3 is 12 amino acids. The DNA of the CDR3 is TGTGCCAGCAGCTCCGATACGGGTTCCCAGAGTTTC. This translates into CASSSDTGSQSF.

The chain uses TRBV14 and TRBJ2-7, with 8 bases aligning to TRBD1. Trimming at V came to 1 base and at J to 2 bases, leaving 7 bases not matched to a gene. Germline V gives CDR1 SGHDN, CDR2 FVKESK. The CDR3 sequence is 16 residues long. The CDR3 reads CASSQGGTGSTYEQYF. The DNA for the CDR3 is TGTGCCAGCAGCCAAGGGGGGACAGGTTCCACCTACGAGCAGTACTTC.

The gene calls are TRBV29-1 and TRBJ2-3; D gene ambiguous. Germline values: CDR1 SQVTM, CDR2 ANQGSEA. The CDR3 is 12 amino acids. Trimming left V 7 bases short and J 2 bases short, with 10 bases between. The CDR3 sequence: CSDEEPTDTQYF. The DNA of the CDR3 is TGCAGCGACGAGGAACCCACAGATACGCAGTATTTT.

This clone was observed a handful of times. The rearrangement uses TRBV19 and TRBJ2-7, with D maybe TRBD1 (6 bases). Deletions cut 3 bases from V and 2 bases from J, with 14 bases between. The length of the CDR3 is 15 residues. The germline V gene encodes CDR1 LNHDA and CDR2 SQIVND (reference sequence). The CDR3 sequence is CASSIRGQQTYEQYF. The CDR3 coding sequence is TGTGCCAGTAGTATCAGAGGACAGCAAACCTACGAGCAGTACTTC.

This chain links TRBV3-1 (or the pseudogene TRBV3-2) with TRBJ2-3; D is unclear. The V end was cut by 0 bases, the J end by 0 bases, with 7 bases between. Germline CDR1 reads LGHDT; CDR2 reads YNNKEL (reference sequence). This CDR3 has 15 residues. The chain's CDR3 is CASSQERLSTDTQYF. The DNA of the CDR3 is TGTGCCAGCAGCCAAGAGCGACTCAGCACAGATACGCAGTATTTT.

The chain joins TRBV30 to TRBJ1-4; no definite D call. V was trimmed by 2 bases and J by 8 bases, leaving 12 bases between them. The germline gives CDR1 GTSNPN, CDR2 SVGIG (reference sequence). This CDR3 is 13 amino acids long. Written as DNA, the CDR3 is TGTGCCTGGAGTAGAGGATTGAGGGAAAAACTGTTTTTT. Its translation is CAWSRGLREKLFF.

The chain combines TRBV7-9 with TRBJ1-6; 7 bases line up with TRBD1. With 5 bases clipped from V and 5 bases from J, the junction kept 3 bases outside the gene matches. The CDR3 loop spans 14 amino acids. CDR1 is SEHNR, CDR2 FQNEAQ, per germline (reference sequence). CDR3 in DNA: TGTGCCAGCAGCGGGACAGCCAATAATTCACCCCTCCACTTT. Its translation: CASSGTANNSPLHF.

The chain employs TRBV19 and TRBJ2-7; TRBD1 agrees at 8 bases. The CDR3 is made up of 14 amino acids. Germline V gene data show CDR1 as LNHDA and CDR2 as SQIVND (reference sequence). With 5 bases clipped from V and 6 bases from J, the junction kept 9 bases outside the gene matches. In DNA, the CDR3 is TGTGCCAGTAGTCAAGGACAGGGAGCACGCGAGCAGTACTTC. It codes for CASSQGQGAREQYF.

CDR3 in amino acids: CASSQDGGNQPQHF. For the CDR3, the DNA is TGTGCCAGCAGTCAGGACGGGGGGAATCAGCCCCAGCATTTT. The V gene is TRBV2, the J gene TRBJ1-5; possibly TRBD1 for D (5 bases). V dropped 5 bases and J dropped 4 bases, with 12 bases sitting between them. Germline CDR1 is SNHLY and CDR2 is FYNNEI. The length of the CDR3 is 14 residues.

V gene TRBV2 combines with J gene TRBJ1-5, with 7 bases aligning to TRBD1. Trimming took 3 bases from V and 4 from J; bases not matched to a gene: 3. CDR1 is SNHLY, CDR2 FYNNEI, per germline. The CDR3 totals 14 residues. CDR3 protein: CASSDQGGNQPQHF. In nucleotides, the CDR3 is TGTGCCAGCAGTGATCAGGGGGGAAATCAGCCCCAGCATTTT.

The chain recombines TRBV6-5 with TRBJ1-3, with 8 bases lining up with TRBD1. This CDR3 comprises 15 residues. CDR1 and CDR2 (germline): MNHEY, SVGAGI. V lost 2 bases, J lost 2 bases, and 2 bases stayed unmatched. The CDR3 reads CASSYRTGPGNTIYF. The CDR3 region has the DNA TGTGCCAGCAGTTACAGGACAGGGCCTGGAAACACCATATATTTT.

This clone has a single count. The rearrangement uses TRBV4-2 and TRBJ1-5; D is unresolved. Germline loops: CDR1 LGHNA, CDR2 YNFKEQ. Trimming removed 0 bases from V and 4 bases from J, with 10 bases in between. The CDR3 is made up of 15 amino acids. CDR3 sequence reads: CASSQDANLNQPQHF. For the CDR3, the DNA is TGTGCCAGCAGCCAAGACGCCAACTTAAATCAGCCCCAGCATTTT.

The chain employs TRBV19 and TRBJ1-1; D may be TRBD1 (5 bases). The CDR3 is 13 residues long. CDR1 LNHDA and CDR2 SQIVND come from the germline V gene (reference sequence). Trimming left V 8 bases short and J 1 base short, with 11 bases between. CDR3: CASHWTTNTEAFF. In DNA form, the CDR3 reads TGTGCCAGTCACTGGACAACGAACACTGAAGCTTTCTTT.

The chain uses TRBV14 and TRBJ1-2; D uncertain. The CDR3 has 17 amino acids. Trimming pared 0 bases from V and 4 bases from J, leaving 18 bases between. Germline V gives CDR1 SGHDN, CDR2 FVKESK. The CDR3, as DNA: TGTGCCAGCAGCCAAGAAAGCACGGGCCGGCGGGTCTATGGCTACACCTTC. Translation gives CASSQESTGRRVYGYTF.

The chain combines TRBV2 with TRBJ2-7; 7 bases agree with TRBD1. The CDR3 runs to 15 residues. CDR1 and CDR2 (germline): SNHLY, FYNNEI. With V trimmed by 2 bases and J by 7 bases, 11 bases remained unmatched. CDR3 in amino acids: CASSEIGQATKEQYF. CDR3 coding DNA: TGTGCCAGCAGTGAAATTGGACAGGCCACTAAGGAGCAGTACTTC.

The CDR3 DNA reads as TGCGCCAGCAGTGTTGGCCATGAGCAGTTCTTC. It is translated as CASSVGHEQFF. The chain combines TRBV10-1 with TRBJ2-1, with unresolved D. Germline-derived CDR1 and CDR2 are WNHNN and SYGVQD (reference sequence). Trimming removed 4 bases from V and 8 bases from J, with 6 bases in between. The CDR3 is 11 residues long.

V usage is TRBV28 and J usage is TRBJ2-7; 7 bases align to TRBD2. Losses at the gene ends were 5 bases for V and 7 bases for J; bases not matched to a gene: 17. Germline V gene lookup returns CDR1 MDHEN and CDR2 SYDVKM. The CDR3 loop spans 16 amino acids. The CDR3 nucleotides read TGTGCCAGCAGTCCCGGAACCGGGAGGAGGTTTGGGGAGCAGTACTTC. This gives the protein CASSPGTGRRFGEQYF.

The genes are TRBV29-1 and TRBJ1-5; weak D call: TRBD1 (5 bases). The CDR3 covers 12 residues. The V end lost 4 bases, the J end lost 3 bases, and 7 bases lay between the germline ends. In germline, CDR1 is SQVTM, CDR2 ANQGSEA. The DNA for the CDR3 is TGCAGCGTTGGACAGTTCAATCAGCCCCAGCATTTT. This codes for CSVGQFNQPQHF.

The genes are TRBV28 and TRBJ2-7; 7 bases are a match to TRBD1. Trimming cost V 5 bases and J 2 bases; bases outside gene matches: 6. The CDR3 runs 14 residues. CDR1 is MDHEN and CDR2 is SYDVKM in the germline V gene. The CDR3 reads CASSPQGQTYEQYF. CDR3 coding DNA: TGTGCCAGCAGTCCCCAGGGACAGACCTACGAGCAGTACTTC.

This rearrangement joins TRBV6-4 to TRBJ2-3; D remains ambiguous. This CDR3 spans 14 amino acids. Trimming took off 4 bases at V and 0 bases at J, with 8 bases between the two ends. Germline V gene sequence: CDR1 MRHNA, CDR2 SNTAGT. CDR3 region: CASSAGFSTDTQYF. The CDR3 DNA reads TGTGCCAGCAGTGCTGGCTTTAGCACAGATACGCAGTATTTT.

This rearrangement joins TRBV12-3 or TRBV12-4 to TRBJ1-1, with D possibly TRBD1 on 6 matching bases. The V and J ends lost 8 bases and 7 bases respectively, with 14 bases between them. The CDR3 sequence is 12 residues long. CDR3 residues: CASSPGQLEAFF. The CDR3 DNA reads as TGTGCCAGCTCTCCCGGACAGCTTGAAGCTTTCTTT.